Below are 8 T cell receptor beta chains sequenced from a single sample in a study of cytomegalovirus exposure and HLA in healthy donors. It was with 60 Vbeta and 13 Jbeta primers that the PCR ran. Generated by immunoSEQ multiplex PCR, the TCRdb table keeps only in-frame clones and is missing some. The ten most abundant clones cover under 2% of a sample with 130,000 to 150,000 clones. The sequenced sample was PBMCs. The receptors derive from a woman between 45 and 65 years old in good health and CMV-seronegative.

V usage is TRBV4-2 and J usage is TRBJ1-3; 7 bases map to TRBD1. The V segment lost 0 bases and the J segment 1 base; nucleotides outside the gene matches: 9. CDR1 is LGHNA, CDR2 YNFKEQ, per germline. This CDR3 comprises 18 residues. CDR3 residues: CASSQDIRGVPSGNTIYF. CDR3 DNA sequence: TGTGCCAGCAGCCAAGATATCAGGGGGGTACCTTCTGGAAACACCATATATTTT.

The genes are TRBV13 and TRBJ2-7; 8 bases are shared with TRBD1. This CDR3 region has 16 residues. The germline V gene encodes CDR1 PRHDT and CDR2 FYEKMQ (reference sequence). The junction had 15 bases not matched to a gene; V was cut back by 5 bases and J by 6 bases. The CDR3 sequence is CASSGQRTGHYSEQYF. The CDR3 DNA sequence: TGTGCCAGCAGCGGCCAGAGGACAGGGCATTATAGCGAGCAGTACTTC.

The CDR3 nucleotides read TGTGCCAGCACGTCGGGGGTCACACCCCTCCACTTT. This sequence encodes CASTSGVTPLHF. J is TRBJ1-6 and V is TRBV6-6, with D possibly matching TRBD1 (5 bases). The CDR3 consists of 12 residues. The V end lost 7 bases, the J end lost 11 bases, and 12 bases lay between the germline ends. Germline loops: CDR1 MNHNY, CDR2 SVGAGI (reference sequence).

The CDR3 bases are TGTGCCAGCAGCGGAACCACAGGGGAAGAGACTGAAGCTTTCTTT. This sequence encodes CASSGTTGEETEAFF. The chain carries TRBV7-8 and TRBJ1-1; 7 bases match TRBD1. Germline CDR1 is SGHVS and CDR2 is FQNEAQ. This CDR3 has 15 residues. J gave up 5 bases and V 5 bases, and 11 bases lay outside the gene matches.

The chain employs TRBV5-4 and TRBJ1-2; TRBD1 aligns across 7 bases. Per the germline V gene, CDR1 is SGHNT and CDR2 is YYREEE (reference sequence). The ends lost 3 bases at V and 4 bases at J; junction bases unmatched: 12. CDR3 length: 16 residues. CDR3 in DNA: TGTGCCAGCAGCTCCTTTGGACAGGCGAGAAGCTATGGCTACACCTTC. This sequence encodes CASSSFGQARSYGYTF.

The V gene is TRBV6-1, the J gene TRBJ1-4, with D possibly matching TRBD1 (5 bases). Trimming cost V 10 bases and J 3 bases, with 15 bases left between them. This CDR3 region has 14 residues. The V gene's germline CDR1 is MNHNS and CDR2 SASEGT. The DNA for the CDR3 is TGTGCCACCCCAGGAGGGGTTGCTAATGAAAAACTGTTTTTT. Its protein is CATPGGVANEKLFF.

This chain uses TRBV9 with TRBJ1-1; D is possibly TRBD1 (5 bases). The V end lost 0 bases, the J end lost 5 bases, and 11 bases lay between the germline ends. CDR3 length: 14 amino acids. Germline loops: CDR1 SGDLS, CDR2 YYNGEE. The CDR3 region is CASSVEQGGTEAFF. CDR3 in DNA: TGTGCCAGCAGCGTAGAGCAGGGAGGGACTGAAGCTTTCTTT.

The CDR3 DNA reads as TGTGCCTGGCACCGGGGACAGGGGGAAGAGCAGTACTTC. Protein: CAWHRGQGEEQYF. The chain employs TRBV30 and TRBJ2-7; 11 positions agree with TRBD1. This CDR3 is built from 13 residues. Germline trimming cut 5 bases from V and 7 bases from J; bases unmatched to any gene: 7. Per germline, CDR1 GTSNPN and CDR2 SVGIG (reference sequence).